Shown below are 19 T cell receptor beta chains from a single sample sequenced in a study of post-analysis software for immune sequencing data. TCR beta libraries were prepared from cDNA with unique molecular identifiers. One entry per CDR3 protein, called by TCRdb with MiXCR from the PCR reads. The repertoire includes 740,000 or so distinct CDR3 sequences, under 70% of them detected once, and 4.6% sits in the top ten. These receptors' antigens are unknown. Study-wide results and caveats: Roughly 5 TRBV segments (TRBV5-6, TRBV5-1 and TRBV20-1 among them) occurred more frequently in patients than in controls.

Material: blood. The receptor set was obtained from a girl aged 10 to 17 with multiple sclerosis.

This clonotype was counted only a few times. V gene TRBV6-5 combines with J gene TRBJ2-7; 8 positions agree with TRBD1. The CDR3 is made up of 15 amino acids. Losses at the gene ends were 4 bases for V and 2 bases for J; bases not matched to a gene: 7. From germline, CDR1 is MNHEY and CDR2 SVGAGI. CDR3 DNA: TGTGCCAGCAGTTTGGGACAGGCGCCTACCTACGAGCAGTACTTC. Protein product: CASSLGQAPTYEQYF.

This clonotype occurred a few times. The gene calls are TRBV5-1 and TRBJ2-4, with 9 positions matching TRBD2. Judging by the DNA end, TRBJ2-7 fits better; the J call may be wrong. This CDR3 contains 15 residues. Germline V lookup: CDR1 SGHRS, CDR2 YFSETQ. The CDR3 spells CASSKLAGHTYEQYF. CDR3 coding DNA: TGCGCCAGCAGCAAACTAGCGGGCCACACCTACGAGCAGTACTTC.

This clonotype turned up a few times. The V gene is TRBV10-3, the J gene TRBJ2-4; D is unresolved. The end of the DNA aligns better with TRBJ2-7, so the J call may be wrong. CDR1 is ENHRY and CDR2 is SYGVKD in the germline V gene. There are 12 residues in the CDR3. The CDR3 here is CAISDSSYEQYF. The CDR3 bases are TGTGCCATCAGCGACTCTTCCTACGAGCAGTACTTC.

With respect to this clonotype: At one end the junction does not follow the germline gene, possibly because of a read error. This chain joins TRBV29-1 and TRBJ1-2; D remains ambiguous. From germline, CDR1 is SQVTM and CDR2 ANQGSEA. This CDR3 has 15 amino acids. The CDR3 sequence: CSVDDPHSSDYGYTF. The CDR3 coding sequence is TGCAGTGTTGACGACCCGCACTCAAGCGACTATGGCTACACCTTC. Variable domain in full (rest from reference TRBV29-1 and TRBJ1-2): SAVISQKPSRDICQRGTSLTIQCQVDSQVTMMFWYRQQPGQSLTLIATANQGSEATYESGFVIDKFPISRPNLTFSTLTVSNMSPEDSSIYLCSVDDPHSSDYGYTFGSGTRLTVV.

As concerns this clonotype: Mismatch with germline at one junction end may stem from a read error. The chain carries TRBV5-5 and TRBJ2-1; 7 nucleotides agree with TRBD1. Per the germline V gene, CDR1 is SGHKS and CDR2 is YYEKEE (reference sequence). CDR3 length equals 15 residues. Written as DNA, the CDR3 is TGTGCCAGCAGTTCGACAGGGAACTCCTACAGTGAGCAGTTCTTC. Residues: CASSSTGNSYSEQFF.

The J gene is TRBJ2-3, the V gene TRBV5-1; D not certain. This CDR3 spans 16 amino acids. Trimming took off 2 bases at V and 0 bases at J, with 13 bases between the two ends. Germline CDR1 is SGHRS and CDR2 is YFSETQ. The CDR3 DNA sequence: TGCGCCAGCAGCTTTTCAGTGGGCGCTAGCACAGATACGCAGTATTTT. It is translated as CASSFSVGASTDTQYF.

This clonotype has more than one count but fewer than ten. This chain connects TRBV20-1 to TRBJ2-3; D call uncertain. The germline V gene has CDR1 DFQATT and CDR2 SNEGSKA (reference sequence). The germline V and J ends were trimmed by 8 bases and 1 base, with 10 bases remaining between them. The CDR3 is 12 residues long. The CDR3 sequence: CSLKEGTDTQYF. The CDR3 DNA is TGCAGTCTAAAAGAGGGCACAGATACGCAGTATTTT.

The chain uses TRBV6-2 or TRBV6-3 and TRBJ2-1, with 14 nucleotides matching TRBD2. Trimming cost V 5 bases and J 8 bases; bases outside gene matches: 8. CDR3 size: 16 residues. Germline V lookup: CDR1 MNHEY, CDR2 SVGEGT. The CDR3 coding sequence is TGTGCCAGCAGTCAGGGACTAGCGGGAGAAGTCGATGAGCAGTTCTTC. Protein product: CASSQGLAGEVDEQFF.

This chain links TRBV5-1 with TRBJ2-5; D may match TRBD1 or TRBD2 (5 bases each). Germline V gene data show CDR1 as SGHRS and CDR2 as YFSETQ. The length of the CDR3 is 14 residues. V lost 0 bases and J 7 bases, leaving 13 bases between the germline ends. CDR3 sequence (DNA): TGCGCCAGCAGCTTGGCCCCCGGGGCACTGACCCAGTACTTC. Amino acids: CASSLAPGALTQYF.

This clonotype was observed a handful of times. The rearrangement links TRBV18 to TRBJ1-2; 9 bases agree with TRBD1. Germline CDR1 reads KGHSH; CDR2 reads LQKENI. The length of the CDR3 is 16 residues. V lost 3 bases and J lost 6; bases outside the gene matches: 11. CDR3 sequence reads: CASSPPGQGLSHGYTF. The CDR3 bases are TGTGCCAGCTCACCGCCGGGACAGGGATTGAGCCATGGCTACACCTTC.

The chain joins TRBV6-1 to TRBJ2-7; D unclear. Trimming stripped 0 bases from V and 2 bases from J, with 5 bases between. Germline V CDR1 and CDR2: MNHNS, SASEGT. This CDR3 spans 13 amino acids. The CDR3 spells CASSEAWAYEQYF. The DNA of the CDR3 is TGTGCCAGCAGTGAAGCTTGGGCCTACGAGCAGTACTTC.

The chain is built from TRBV20-1 and TRBJ2-5; 7 nucleotides align to TRBD2. Gene TRBJ2-7 matches the end of the DNA better, so the J call may be wrong. The CDR3 is 12 amino acids. Germline V CDR1 and CDR2: DFQATT, SNEGSKA (reference sequence). The CDR3 bases are TGCAGTGCGGGGGGGAGGGGCGACGAGCAGTACTTC. This codes for CSAGGRGDEQYF.

The CDR3 here is CSANLQSSYEQYF. In nucleotides, the CDR3 is TGCAGTGCTAATCTTCAGAGCTCCTACGAGCAGTACTTC. The J gene is TRBJ2-7, the V gene TRBV20-1; D call uncertain. This CDR3 contains 13 residues. Germline V gives CDR1 DFQATT, CDR2 SNEGSKA (reference sequence). The germline V and J ends were trimmed by 4 bases and 0 bases, with 10 bases remaining between them.

The chain employs TRBV5-1 and TRBJ2-3; D is unclear. This CDR3 is built from 14 residues. V was trimmed by 0 bases and J by 4 bases, leaving 9 bases between them. CDR1 and CDR2 (germline): SGHRS, YFSETQ. The CDR3, as DNA: TGCGCCAGCAGCTTGGAGAGGATGTCAGATACGCAGTATTTT. Protein product: CASSLERMSDTQYF.

This clonotype has just one count. This chain uses TRBV14 with TRBJ2-1; D is unclear. V was trimmed by 0 bases and J by 8 bases, leaving 8 bases between them. The CDR3 spans 13 residues. Germline CDR1 is SGHDN and CDR2 is FVKESK. Here the CDR3 reads CASSQELQDEQFF. CDR3 nucleotide sequence: TGTGCCAGCAGCCAAGAACTCCAGGATGAGCAGTTCTTC.

The chain carries TRBV20-1 and TRBJ1-5; tentatively, D is TRBD1 (6 bases). The CDR3 is 12 amino acids. The V and J ends lost 3 bases and 6 bases respectively, with 9 bases between them. Germline V gene data show CDR1 as DFQATT and CDR2 as SNEGSKA (reference sequence). The CDR3 DNA follows: TGCAGTGCTAGCGGGGGCGGTCAGCCCCAGCATTTT. It codes for CSASGGGQPQHF.

The CDR3 DNA reads TGCAGCGTTGAGGGACAGGATAAACCTCCCCTCATGGAGCAGTTCTTC. Amino acids: CSVEGQDKPPLMEQFF. The V gene is TRBV29-1, the J gene TRBJ2-1, with TRBD1 identical over 8 bases. V lost 3 bases and J lost 10; bases outside the gene matches: 17. The CDR3 consists of 16 residues. The germline V gene encodes CDR1 SQVTM and CDR2 ANQGSEA.

The gene calls are TRBV2 and TRBJ2-3; D is unclear. Looked up from germline, CDR1 is SNHLY and CDR2 is FYNNEI. There are 15 residues in the CDR3. With 3 bases removed from V and 2 bases from J, the gap between germline ends came to 12 bases. This CDR3 is CASSEDGKTTDTQYF. DNA for the CDR3: TGTGCCAGCAGTGAGGACGGAAAGACCACAGATACGCAGTATTTT.

The rearrangement joins TRBV20-1 to TRBJ2-4; TRBD2 matches 8 bases. The tail of the sequence fits TRBJ2-5 better, so the J call may be wrong. The CDR3 is made up of 14 amino acids. Germline values: CDR1 DFQATT, CDR2 SNEGSKA (reference sequence). This chain's CDR3 is CSARKASGQETQYF. The CDR3 nucleotides are TGCAGTGCTAGAAAGGCTAGCGGGCAAGAGACCCAGTACTTC.